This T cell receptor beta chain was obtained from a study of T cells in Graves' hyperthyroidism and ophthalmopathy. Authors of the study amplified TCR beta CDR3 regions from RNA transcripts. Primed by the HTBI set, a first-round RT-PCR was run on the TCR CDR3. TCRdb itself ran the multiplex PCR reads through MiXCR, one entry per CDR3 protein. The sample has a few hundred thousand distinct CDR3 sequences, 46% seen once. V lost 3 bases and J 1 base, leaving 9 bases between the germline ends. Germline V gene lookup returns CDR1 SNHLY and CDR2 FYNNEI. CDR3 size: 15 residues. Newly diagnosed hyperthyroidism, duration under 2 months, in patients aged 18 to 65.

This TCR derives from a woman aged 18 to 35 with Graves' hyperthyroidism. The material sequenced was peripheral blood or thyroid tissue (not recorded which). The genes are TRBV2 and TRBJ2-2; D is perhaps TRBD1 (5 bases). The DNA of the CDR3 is TGTGCCAGCAGTGATGCCCAGGGGAACACCGGGGAGCTGTTTTTT. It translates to CASSDAQGNTGELFF.